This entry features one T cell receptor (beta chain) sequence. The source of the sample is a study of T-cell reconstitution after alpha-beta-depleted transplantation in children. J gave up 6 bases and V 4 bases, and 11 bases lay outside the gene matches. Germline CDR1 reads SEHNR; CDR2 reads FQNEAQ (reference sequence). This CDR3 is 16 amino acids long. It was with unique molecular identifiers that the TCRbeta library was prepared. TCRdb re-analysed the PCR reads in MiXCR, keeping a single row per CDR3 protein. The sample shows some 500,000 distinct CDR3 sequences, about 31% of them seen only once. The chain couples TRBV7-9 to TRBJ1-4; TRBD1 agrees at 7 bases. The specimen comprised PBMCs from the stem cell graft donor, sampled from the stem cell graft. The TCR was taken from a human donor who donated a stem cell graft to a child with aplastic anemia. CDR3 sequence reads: CASSSLRQGGYEKLFF. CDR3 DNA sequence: TGTGCCAGCAGCTCACTTCGACAGGGTGGATATGAAAAACTGTTTTTT.